This TCR beta chain came from a study of response to subunit inactivated influenza vaccine (dated by TCRdb to about 2018). Turning to the overall study: The study used deep quantitative T cell receptor repertoire profiling to track responses to a trivalent subunit inactivated influenza vaccine. Overall results and qualifications from the work: The authors proposed that each seasonal influenza vaccination may bring in only a limited number of new T cells.

Comments on this clonotype: Its antigen is still unknown. The sample holds no much larger clone one base away, and base qualities are not on file.

The germline V gene sets CDR1 to SGHTA and CDR2 to FQGTGA. The CDR3 goes from the cysteine to the phenylalanine over 15 residues. The retained sequence is limited to the CDR3, 45 bases, with the frame set at the first base. The junction shows trimming of 4 bases on V and 4 bases on J, plus 15 bases between the germline ends. Receptors were amplified or captured by RT-PCR. The sequencer was an Illumina HiSeq 2500. Using fastp trimming at Q25 and MiXCR clonotype assembly, TCRdb reanalyzed the public sequencing data and kept in-frame beta chains. Rows are unified per CDR3 protein, each entry keeping the most common DNA and genes. For this sample there are approximately 500,000 distinct CDR3 sequences; roughly 25% appear just once. In total, the top ten clones hold 2.5% to 3.5% of the sample. The sample was also linked to a second study, of T cells expressing NK-cell markers. As noted in the second study: TCR beta cDNA libraries were prepared using 5'RACE template switching, which introduced a universal primer site and unique molecular identifiers. In sorted CD3+CD56+NKG2C+, CD3+CD56+NKG2C- and CD3+CD56-NKG2C+ T-cell subsets from eight donors, TCR beta-chain repertoires were profiled. Seven of the eight sequenced donors were HCMV-seropositive and one was HCMV-seronegative. In several experiments an anti-gammadeltaTCR antibody was added to restrict sorting to alphabetaTCR-expressing T cells. In roughly six donors, the dominant CD3+CD56+NKG2C+ clonotypes ranked among the top 10 CD8+ clonotypes, making up 1.0-7.0% of CD8+ T cells. Those dominant clonotypes were again the most abundant among CD3+CD56-NKG2C+ cells in a few donors, at about 25-60.1%. Whether the expanded NKG2C-expressing T cell clones were specific for HCMV antigens remained unclear. The study sequenced eight donors, all healthy volunteers chosen at random: three men and five women. To determine HCMV serostatus, a commercial ELISA kit was used to detect HCMV-specific IgG in serum. Ficoll density gradient centrifugation was used to isolate peripheral blood mononuclear cells from blood. CD4+ and CD8+ T cells were isolated from PBMC by magnetic immunoseparation with Miltenyi isolation kits. Priming for cDNA synthesis came from the TCR beta constant segment, and two successive PCR amplification steps followed. The libraries were sequenced on Illumina HiSeq 2000/2500, MiSeq or NextSeq, producing 2 x 150 bp reads. Reads were demultiplexed and grouped by UMI with MIGEC, and clonotypes were assembled and quantified with MiTCR. Only TCR cDNA sequences supported by at least two reads were kept to exclude erroneous sequences. Downstream repertoire analysis used the tcR package, and clonotypes were matched across fractions by CDR3 nucleotide sequence plus V segment. VDJmatch was used to annotate antigen specificity against VDJdb, with one amino acid substitution in CDR3 allowed.

This clonotype was obtained from a man aged 50 or older who received an inactivated influenza vaccine. Donor details come from another sample of the same person, matched by shared clones. The rearranged chain carries TRBV7-3 and TRBJ2-3; D gene: possibly TRBD1, on 6 matching bases. Here the sequenced sample was CD4+ T cells sorted from PBMCs, taken 11 to 12 days after vaccination. The nucleotide sequence reads as follows: TGTGCCAGCAGCTCCCAGGGGTCTCTTCCAGATACGCAGTATTTT. Translated, this is CASSSQGSLPDTQYF.